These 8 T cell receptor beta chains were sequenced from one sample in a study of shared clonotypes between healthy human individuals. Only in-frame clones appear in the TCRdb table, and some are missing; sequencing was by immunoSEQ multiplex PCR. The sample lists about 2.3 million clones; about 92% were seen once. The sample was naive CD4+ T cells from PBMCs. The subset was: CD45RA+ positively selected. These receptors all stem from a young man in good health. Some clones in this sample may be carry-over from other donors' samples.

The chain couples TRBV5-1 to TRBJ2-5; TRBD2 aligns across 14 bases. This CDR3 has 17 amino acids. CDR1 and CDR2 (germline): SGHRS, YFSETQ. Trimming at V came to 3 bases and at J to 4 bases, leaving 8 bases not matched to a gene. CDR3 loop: CASSSGLAGAPGETQYF. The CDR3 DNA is TGCGCCAGCAGCTCGGGACTAGCGGGAGCACCGGGAGAGACCCAGTACTTC.

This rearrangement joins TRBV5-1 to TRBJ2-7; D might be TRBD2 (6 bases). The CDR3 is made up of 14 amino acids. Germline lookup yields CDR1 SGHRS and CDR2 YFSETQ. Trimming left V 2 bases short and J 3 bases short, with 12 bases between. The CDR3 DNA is TGCGCCAGCAGCTTCGAGGGCGGGGTCTACGAGCAGTACTTC. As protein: CASSFEGGVYEQYF.

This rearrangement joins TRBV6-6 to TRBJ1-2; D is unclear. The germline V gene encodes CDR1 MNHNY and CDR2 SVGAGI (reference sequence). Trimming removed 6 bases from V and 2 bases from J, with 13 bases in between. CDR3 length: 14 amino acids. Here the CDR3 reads CASRTSGTNYGYTF. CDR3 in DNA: TGTGCCAGCAGAACCTCCGGAACCAACTATGGCTACACCTTC.

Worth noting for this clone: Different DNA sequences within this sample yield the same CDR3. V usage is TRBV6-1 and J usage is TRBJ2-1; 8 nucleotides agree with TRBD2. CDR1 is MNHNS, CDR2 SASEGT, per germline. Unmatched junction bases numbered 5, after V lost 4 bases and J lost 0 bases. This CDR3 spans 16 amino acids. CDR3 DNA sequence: TGTGCCAGCAGTGGGCGACTAGCGAGCTCCTACAATGAGCAGTTCTTC. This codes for CASSGRLASSYNEQFF.

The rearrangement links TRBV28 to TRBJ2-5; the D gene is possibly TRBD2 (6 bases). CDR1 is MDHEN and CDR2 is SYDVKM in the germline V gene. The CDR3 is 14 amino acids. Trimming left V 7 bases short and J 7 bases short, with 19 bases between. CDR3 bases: TGTGCCAGCAAAACGGCCGGGGGAGTTGGGACCCAGTACTTC. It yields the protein CASKTAGGVGTQYF.

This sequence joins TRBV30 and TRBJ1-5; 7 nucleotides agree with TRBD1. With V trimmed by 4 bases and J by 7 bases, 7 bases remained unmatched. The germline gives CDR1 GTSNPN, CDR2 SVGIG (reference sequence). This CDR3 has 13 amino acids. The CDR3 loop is CAWTRGFGQPQHF. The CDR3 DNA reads TGTGCCTGGACCAGGGGGTTTGGACAGCCCCAGCATTTT.

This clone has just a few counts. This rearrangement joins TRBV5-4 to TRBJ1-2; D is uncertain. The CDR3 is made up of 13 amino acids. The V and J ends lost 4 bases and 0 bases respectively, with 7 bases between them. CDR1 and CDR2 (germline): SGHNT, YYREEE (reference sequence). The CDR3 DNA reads TGTGCCAGCAGCCTCCGGTCTAACTATGGCTACACCTTC. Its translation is CASSLRSNYGYTF.

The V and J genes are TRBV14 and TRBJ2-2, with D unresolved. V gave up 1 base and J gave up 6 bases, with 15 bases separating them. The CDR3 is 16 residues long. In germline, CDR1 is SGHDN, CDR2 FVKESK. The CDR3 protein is CASSQAISPAPGELFF. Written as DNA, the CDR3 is TGTGCCAGCAGCCAAGCTATCAGCCCAGCCCCCGGGGAGCTGTTTTTT.